The T cell receptor (beta chain) described here comes from a study of blood T cell repertoires in COVID-19. Background on the study: COVID-19 samples, acute and convalescent, were from the United States, Italy and Spain. The cDNA or gDNA used as material had been derived from T cells, B-cell-depleted T cells, or PBMCs.

In the source study's methods: Nucleated cell number was recorded as an estimate derived from reference gene primer amplification. The protocol was immunoSEQ multiplex PCR, while the TCRdb copy is restricted to in-frame clones and leaves out a portion. V and J calls and clone size are given by that table; D and trimming were obtained from the DNA. The sample has 99,000 or so clones; 70% to 90% are singletons. V lost 6 bases and J lost 6, with 12 bases in between. Germline CDR1 and CDR2: MGHRA and YSYEKL. CDR3 size: 14 residues. The receptor's source is a woman aged 55-70 years in a cohort sampled during active or convalescent COVID-19. The chain links TRBV4-1 to TRBJ1-6, with no clear D. Sample: peripheral blood. Here the CDR3 DNA reads TGCGCCAGCAGTCTCACGGGTTTTAATTCACCCCTCCACTTT. Translating gives CASSLTGFNSPLHF.